This T cell receptor (beta chain) was sequenced in a study of blood T cells in healthy people across ages. The V and J ends lost 5 bases and 6 bases, in that order; junction bases with no gene match: 7. CDR3 size: 13 residues. The use of a sample-barcoded 5' primer and a J-beta primer mix characterized a second PCR of 7 to 11 cycles. Every single cDNA molecule received a tag from a template-switch adaptor with 12 random nucleotides. TCRdb passed the 5' RACE reads through MiXCR, listing each CDR3 protein once. The data show roughly 800,000 distinct CDR3 sequences, roughly 64% seen once. The clonotype originates from a man under 40 in good health. V usage is TRBV12-3 or TRBV12-4 and J usage is TRBJ2-7; TRBD1 aligns across 7 bases. The sample taken for sequencing was blood. Here the CDR3 reads CASSPTGLSEQYF. As DNA, the CDR3 is TGTGCCAGCAGTCCGACAGGGCTAAGCGAGCAGTACTTC.